The TCR beta chain under discussion was sequenced for a study of monozygotic twins with inflammatory bowel disease. The length of the CDR3 is 17 residues. The V gene's germline CDR1 is LGHDT and CDR2 YNNKEL (reference sequence). About this clonotype itself: Its target is unknown.

With the 5' RACE reads reprocessed, TCRdb shows one record per CDR3 protein and no DNA. The data include about 450,000 distinct CDR3 sequences; the top ten clones carry 2.4%. Findings and limits, study-wide: Healthy co-twins showed greater TCRbeta diversity (inverse Simpson) than IBD patients. IBD patients exhibited fewer clonotypes shared with other individuals than healthy twins, particularly with disease activity.

Sequenced: blood. J is TRBJ1-1 and V is TRBV3-1; TCRdb indicates TRBD1, and absent DNA this call remains unverified. This TCR came from a human donor with ulcerative colitis or Crohn's disease, or a healthy co-twin of an affected twin (not recorded which). The CDR3 protein is CASSKSGQGRGDTEAFF.